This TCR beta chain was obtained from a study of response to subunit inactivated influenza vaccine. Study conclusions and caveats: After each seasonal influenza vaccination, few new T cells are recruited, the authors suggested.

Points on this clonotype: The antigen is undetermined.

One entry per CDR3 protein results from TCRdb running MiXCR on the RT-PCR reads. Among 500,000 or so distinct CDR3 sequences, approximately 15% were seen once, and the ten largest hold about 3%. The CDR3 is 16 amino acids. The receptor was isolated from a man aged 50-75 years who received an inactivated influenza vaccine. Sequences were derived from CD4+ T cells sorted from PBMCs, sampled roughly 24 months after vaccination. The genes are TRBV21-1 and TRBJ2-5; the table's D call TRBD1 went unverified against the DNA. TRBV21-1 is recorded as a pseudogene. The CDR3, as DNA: TGTGCCAGCAGCAAAGTCAGGGGGGCGCGATATGAGACCCAGTACTTC. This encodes CASSKVRGARYETQYF.